Each of the 10 T cell receptor beta chains below was sequenced from the same sample in a study of OX40 agonist ivuxolimab in advanced cancers. Generated by immunoSEQ multiplex PCR, the TCRdb table keeps only in-frame clones and is missing some. The profile shows fewer than 60,000 clones, approximately 90% of them singletons. Sequenced material: CD4+ or CD8+ T cells sorted from blood, taken in a trial of the OX40 agonist ivuxolimab. These receptors were collected from an adult with an advanced solid tumor such as melanoma, head and neck, liver or kidney cancer.

This clone was observed once. The genes are TRBV4-1 and TRBJ2-4; 14 bases agree with TRBD2. CDR3 length equals 18 residues. Losses at the gene ends were 3 bases for V and 0 bases for J; bases not matched to a gene: 4. Germline CDR1 reads MGHRA; CDR2 reads YSYEKL. The CDR3 loop reads CASSHGLAGGLAKNIQYF. The CDR3 DNA reads as TGCGCCAGCAGCCACGGACTAGCGGGGGGTCTAGCCAAAAACATTCAGTACTTC.

J is TRBJ1-4 and V is TRBV5-6, with D possibly being TRBD1 (5 bases). Deletions cut 4 bases from V and 10 bases from J, with 17 bases between. This CDR3 has 14 amino acids. Germline CDR1 SGHDT, CDR2 YYEEEE. The CDR3 region is CASSRDLISGKLFF. In DNA, the CDR3 is TGTGCCAGCAGCCGGGACCTTATATCTGGAAAACTGTTTTTT.

The V call is TRBV6-5, the J call TRBJ2-7, with a tentative D call TRBD1 (5 bases). V was shortened by 5 bases and J by 1 base, with 9 bases between the two germline ends. CDR3 size: 13 residues. CDR1 is MNHEY and CDR2 is SVGAGI in the germline V gene. This chain's CDR3 is CASSETVSYEQYF. The CDR3 DNA reads as TGTGCCAGCAGTGAGACAGTATCCTACGAGCAGTACTTC.

The rearrangement uses TRBV6-1 and TRBJ1-5, with TRBD1 as a possible D gene (5 bases). CDR3 size: 15 residues. The germline V gene has CDR1 MNHNS and CDR2 SASEGT. Trimming cost V 6 bases and J 7 bases, with 19 bases left between them. CDR3 sequence reads: CASRVLGFRDQPQHF. Written as DNA, the CDR3 is TGTGCCAGCAGAGTCCTGGGGTTCCGGGACCAGCCCCAGCATTTT.

The J gene is TRBJ2-7, the V gene TRBV6-1; D ambiguous. CDR3 size: 13 residues. In germline, CDR1 is MNHNS, CDR2 SASEGT. Trimming pared 4 bases from V and 5 bases from J, leaving 12 bases between. CDR3 protein: CASSVIGNDEQYF. CDR3 coding DNA: TGTGCCAGCAGTGTTATAGGGAACGACGAGCAGTACTTC.

This chain connects TRBV2 to TRBJ1-1; D gene unclear. The germline V and J ends were trimmed by 4 bases and 6 bases, with 12 bases remaining between them. This CDR3 is built from 13 residues. CDR1 and CDR2 (germline): SNHLY, FYNNEI. The CDR3, as DNA: TGTGCCAGCAGTGTGATTTTAGATGCTGAAGCTTTCTTT. This encodes CASSVILDAEAFF.

The chain is built from TRBV5-1 and TRBJ1-3, with TRBD1 matching over 7 bases. The CDR3 sequence is 16 residues long. The V gene end was trimmed by 3 bases and the J gene end by 0 bases; junction bases not matched to a gene: 6. The germline V gene encodes CDR1 SGHRS and CDR2 YFSETQ. The CDR3 sequence: CASSWTGSYSGNTIYF. In DNA, the CDR3 is TGCGCCAGCAGCTGGACAGGTTCTTACTCTGGAAACACCATATATTTT.

The chain uses TRBV7-2 and TRBJ2-3, with D maybe TRBD2 (6 bases). V was cut by 8 bases and J by 4 bases, with 16 bases left in between. The CDR3 spans 14 residues. The germline V gene has CDR1 SGHTA and CDR2 FQGNSA. CDR3 region: CASGRETTADTQYF. CDR3 DNA: TGTGCCAGCGGACGGGAGACCACGGCAGATACGCAGTATTTT.

The chain combines TRBV5-1 with TRBJ2-1; TRBD2 aligns across 10 bases. Germline CDR1 is SGHRS and CDR2 is YFSETQ. CDR3 length: 17 amino acids. V lost 4 bases and J lost 7; bases outside the gene matches: 14. In DNA, the CDR3 is TGCGCCAGCAGCCCCGGACTAGCGGTGATGACGGGGAATGAGCAGTTCTTC. Amino acid sequence: CASSPGLAVMTGNEQFF.

This sequence joins TRBV7-3 and TRBJ2-3, with D perhaps matching TRBD2 (7 bases). Trimming left V 5 bases short and J 6 bases short, with 15 bases between. The CDR3 loop spans 14 amino acids. Germline CDR1 SGHTA, CDR2 FQGTGA. The DNA for the CDR3 is TGTGCCAGCAGCCAACAAGGGAGGGGGGATACGCAGTATTTT. It codes for CASSQQGRGDTQYF.